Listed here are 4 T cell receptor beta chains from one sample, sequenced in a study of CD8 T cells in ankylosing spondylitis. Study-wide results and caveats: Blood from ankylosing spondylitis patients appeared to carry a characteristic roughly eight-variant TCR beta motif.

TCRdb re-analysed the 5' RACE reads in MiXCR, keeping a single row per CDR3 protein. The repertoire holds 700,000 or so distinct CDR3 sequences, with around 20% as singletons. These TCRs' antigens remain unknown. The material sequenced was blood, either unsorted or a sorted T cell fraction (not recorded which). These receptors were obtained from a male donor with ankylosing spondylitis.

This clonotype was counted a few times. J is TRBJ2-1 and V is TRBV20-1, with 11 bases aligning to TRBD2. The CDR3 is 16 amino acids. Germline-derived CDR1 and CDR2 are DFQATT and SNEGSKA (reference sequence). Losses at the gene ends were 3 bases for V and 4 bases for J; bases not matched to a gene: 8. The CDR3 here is CSASRALAGAYNEQFF. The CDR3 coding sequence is TGCAGTGCTAGCCGCGCACTAGCGGGAGCATACAATGAGCAGTTCTTC.

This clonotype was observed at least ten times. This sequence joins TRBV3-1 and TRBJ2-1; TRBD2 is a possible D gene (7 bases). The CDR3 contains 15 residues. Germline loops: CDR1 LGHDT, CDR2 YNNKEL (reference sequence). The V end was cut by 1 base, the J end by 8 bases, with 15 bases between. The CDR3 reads CASSQAWGGQDEQFF. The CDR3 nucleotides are TGTGCCAGCAGCCAAGCGTGGGGGGGCCAGGATGAGCAGTTCTTC.

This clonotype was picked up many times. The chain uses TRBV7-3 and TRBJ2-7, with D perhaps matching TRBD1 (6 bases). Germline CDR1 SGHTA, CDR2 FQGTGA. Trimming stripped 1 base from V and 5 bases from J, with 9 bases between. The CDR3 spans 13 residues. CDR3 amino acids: CASSLRGQDEQYF. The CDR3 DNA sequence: TGTGCCAGCAGCTTAAGGGGGCAGGACGAGCAGTACTTC.

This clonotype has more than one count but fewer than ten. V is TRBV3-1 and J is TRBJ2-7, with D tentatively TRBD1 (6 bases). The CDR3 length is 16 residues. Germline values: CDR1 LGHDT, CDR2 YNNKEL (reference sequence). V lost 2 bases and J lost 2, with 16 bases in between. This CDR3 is CASSQSQGFSAYEQYF. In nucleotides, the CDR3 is TGTGCCAGCAGCCAAAGTCAGGGGTTTTCCGCCTACGAGCAGTACTTC.